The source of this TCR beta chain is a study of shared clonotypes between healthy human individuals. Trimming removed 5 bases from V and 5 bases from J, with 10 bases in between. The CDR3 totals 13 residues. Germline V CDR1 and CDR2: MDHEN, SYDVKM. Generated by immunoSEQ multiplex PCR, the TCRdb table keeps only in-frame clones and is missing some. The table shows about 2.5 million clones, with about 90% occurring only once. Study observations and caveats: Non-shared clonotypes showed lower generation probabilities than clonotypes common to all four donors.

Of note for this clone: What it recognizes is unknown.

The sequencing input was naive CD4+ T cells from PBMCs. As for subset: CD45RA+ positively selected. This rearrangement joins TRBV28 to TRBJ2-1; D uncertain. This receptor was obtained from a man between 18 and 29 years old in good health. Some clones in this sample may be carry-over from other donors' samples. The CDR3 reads CASSPHRDNEQFF. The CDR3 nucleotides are TGTGCCAGCAGTCCCCACAGAGACAATGAGCAGTTCTTC.